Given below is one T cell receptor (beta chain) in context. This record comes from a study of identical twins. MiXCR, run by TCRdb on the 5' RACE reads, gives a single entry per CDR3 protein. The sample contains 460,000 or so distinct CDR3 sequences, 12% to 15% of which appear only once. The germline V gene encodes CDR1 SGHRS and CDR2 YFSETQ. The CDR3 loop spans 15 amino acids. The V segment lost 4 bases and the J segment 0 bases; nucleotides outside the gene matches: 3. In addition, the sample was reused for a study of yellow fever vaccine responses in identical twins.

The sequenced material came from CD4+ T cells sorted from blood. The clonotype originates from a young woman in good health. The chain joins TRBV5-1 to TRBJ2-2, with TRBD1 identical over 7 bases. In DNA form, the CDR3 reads TGCGCCAGCAGCACAGGACAGGCGAACACCGGGGAGCTGTTTTTT. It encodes CASSTGQANTGELFF. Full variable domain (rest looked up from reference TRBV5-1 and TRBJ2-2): KAGVTQTPRYLIKTRGQQVTLSCSPISGHRSVSWYQQTPGQGLQFLFEYFSETQRNKGNFPGRFSGRQFSNSRSEMNVSTLELGDSALYLCASSTGQANTGELFFGEGSRLTVL.